The 32 T cell receptor beta chains reported below all come from one sample, sequenced in a study of response to subunit inactivated influenza vaccine. Each CDR3 protein gets one entry after TCRdb re-called the RT-PCR reads with MiXCR. Of about 540,000 distinct CDR3 sequences in the sample, approximately 20% were seen once. These same records also appear under a second study, on T cells expressing NK-cell markers. From that study: The TCR beta cDNA came from 5'RACE template switching with UMIs.

The source material was CD4+ T cells sorted from PBMCs, sampled less than 13 days after vaccination. These receptors came from a man aged 45 to 65 who received an inactivated influenza vaccine.

This clonotype was seen a handful of times. As DNA, the CDR3 is TGCAGTGACTTGGACAGCTATGGCTACACCTTC. Translation gives CSDLDSYGYTF. The rearrangement joins TRBV20-1 to TRBJ1-2; TRBD1 might be the D (6 bases). CDR3 length equals 11 residues. V lost 7 bases to trimming and J lost 4 bases, with 10 bases between them. Germline V CDR1 and CDR2: DFQATT, SNEGSKA (reference sequence).

The V call is TRBV3-1, the J call TRBJ2-7; D is possibly TRBD2 (5 bases). Germline V gene sequence: CDR1 LGHDT, CDR2 YNNKEL (reference sequence). This CDR3 is 16 amino acids long. V was cut by 5 bases and J by 4 bases, with 21 bases left in between. The CDR3 loop is CASSSPPGSFRYEQYF. The CDR3 coding sequence is TGTGCCAGCAGCAGTCCCCCGGGGTCCTTTCGTTACGAGCAGTACTTC.

The rearrangement uses TRBV7-2 and TRBJ2-6; tentatively, D is TRBD1 (5 bases). This CDR3 has 14 amino acids. Germline lookup yields CDR1 SGHTA and CDR2 FQGNSA. The ends were cut back, 5 bases at V and 7 bases at J, with 12 bases in the middle. The CDR3 region has the DNA TGTGCCAGCAGCCAGCGCCAGGGTGCCAACGTCCTGACTTTC. As protein: CASSQRQGANVLTF.

This clonotype showed up just a few times. This CDR3 reads CASSQGTLGQGYGYTF. Written as DNA, the CDR3 is TGCGCCAGCAGCCAAGGGACCCTTGGGCAGGGCTATGGCTACACCTTC. This chain links TRBV4-3 with TRBJ1-2, with D possibly TRBD1 on 5 matching bases. The length of the CDR3 is 16 residues. Looked up from germline, CDR1 is LGHNA and CDR2 is YSLEER. V lost 1 base to trimming and J lost 4 bases, with 16 bases between them.

This chain connects TRBV4-3 to TRBJ2-7, with a weak D call TRBD2 (6 bases). Germline CDR1 LGHNA, CDR2 YSLEER. Trimming pared 8 bases from V and 6 bases from J, leaving 17 bases between. There are 13 residues in the CDR3. The CDR3, as DNA: TGCGCCAGCTCATGGACTATTTTGGGCGAGCAGTACTTC. Translation: CASSWTILGEQYF.

This clonotype has a count of ten or more. CDR3 nucleotides: TGTGCCAGCAGTGCCGCTAGCGGGGAACAGCAGTTCTTC. Translating it yields CASSAASGEQQFF. The gene calls are TRBV12-3 or TRBV12-4 and TRBJ2-1, with 9 bases lining up with TRBD2. The CDR3 totals 13 residues. Trimming at V came to 5 bases and at J to 11 bases, leaving 7 bases not matched to a gene.

This clonotype showed up just a few times. The chain is built from TRBV7-9 and TRBJ2-1; 8 bases map to TRBD1. Germline CDR1 is SEHNR and CDR2 is FQNEAQ (reference sequence). V dropped 3 bases and J dropped 6; count of bases not matched to a gene: 4. There are 14 residues in the CDR3. The CDR3 sequence is CASSLGQDVNEQFF. The CDR3 DNA reads as TGTGCCAGCAGCTTGGGACAGGACGTCAATGAGCAGTTCTTC.

This clonotype was picked up a small number of times. The chain uses TRBV11-1 and TRBJ2-7, with TRBD2 matching over 14 bases. Germline CDR1 SGHAT, CDR2 FQDESV (reference sequence). V dropped 5 bases and J dropped 4; count of bases not matched to a gene: 13. The CDR3 extends over 18 amino acids. CDR3 in amino acids: CASSPWTSGRLSWYEQYF. The CDR3 coding sequence is TGTGCCAGCAGCCCTTGGACTAGCGGGAGGCTCAGTTGGTACGAGCAGTACTTC.

This clonotype turned up a few times. V is TRBV7-9 and J is TRBJ2-7, with 13 bases aligning to TRBD2. With V trimmed by 5 bases and J by 0 bases, 7 bases remained unmatched. Germline-derived CDR1 and CDR2 are SEHNR and FQNEAQ (reference sequence). The CDR3 sequence is 17 residues long. Here the CDR3 DNA reads TGTGCCAGCAGCGATTGGACTAGCGGGGGTTTCTCCTACGAGCAGTACTTC. Translation: CASSDWTSGGFSYEQYF.

This chain connects TRBV4-2 to TRBJ2-1; 7 bases are shared with TRBD2. Germline V gene lookup returns CDR1 LGHNA and CDR2 YNFKEQ. V dropped 0 bases and J dropped 0; count of bases not matched to a gene: 5. This CDR3 region has 17 residues. In DNA form, the CDR3 reads TGTGCCAGCAGCCAAGATCCGGGGGGTCCCTCCTACAATGAGCAGTTCTTC. Its translation: CASSQDPGGPSYNEQFF.

This clonotype has a handful of counts. This chain joins TRBV10-3 and TRBJ1-4; perhaps TRBD1 as D (5 bases). V lost 5 bases and J 2 bases, leaving 12 bases between the germline ends. From germline, CDR1 is ENHRY and CDR2 SYGVKD. The CDR3 spans 15 residues. CDR3 DNA sequence: TGTGCCATCAGTCGCGATAGGGGCACTAATGAAAAACTGTTTTTT. Amino acid sequence: CAISRDRGTNEKLFF.

This rearrangement joins TRBV3-1 to TRBJ1-2; D unresolved. Per the germline V gene, CDR1 is LGHDT and CDR2 is YNNKEL (reference sequence). V was pared by 1 base and J by 4 bases, with 19 bases between. The CDR3 sequence is 17 residues long. The CDR3 DNA reads TGTGCCAGCAGCCAAGGGGTGGATCGCCGGGGAGGCTATGGCTACACCTTC. It translates to CASSQGVDRRGGYGYTF.

V and J are TRBV18 and TRBJ2-5; 7 positions match TRBD1. Germline CDR1 and CDR2: KGHSH and LQKENI. The CDR3 runs 12 residues. J was trimmed by 14 bases and V by 3 bases; bases with no gene match: 9. The CDR3 spells CASSPSDRRKYF. Written as DNA, the CDR3 is TGTGCCAGCTCACCCTCGGACAGGCGGAAATACTTC.

This clonotype was observed a few times. The genes are TRBV15 and TRBJ2-5; possible D gene TRBD2, 8 bases. Per germline, CDR1 LNHNV and CDR2 YYDKDF (reference sequence). The V and J ends lost 3 bases and 5 bases respectively, with 19 bases between them. This CDR3 has 16 amino acids. The chain's CDR3 is CATSSLTSARGETQYF. The CDR3 DNA follows: TGTGCCACCAGCAGCCTGACTAGCGCCAGGGGGGAGACCCAGTACTTC. Supplemented by reference TRBV15 and TRBJ2-5, the full variable domain reads DAMVIQNPRYQVTQFGKPVTLSCSQTLNHNVMYWYQQKSSQAPKLLFHYYDKDFNNEADTPDNFQSRRPNTSFCFLDIRSPGLGDTAMYLCATSSLTSARGETQYFGPGTRLLVL.

The rearrangement uses TRBV27 and TRBJ2-7; 9 bases map to TRBD1. CDR1 and CDR2 (germline): MNHEY, SMNVEV (reference sequence). V dropped 4 bases and J dropped 3; count of bases not matched to a gene: 10. The CDR3 length is 16 residues. In DNA, the CDR3 is TGTGCCAGCAGTTGGACAGGGGTTAGAGGATTCTACGAGCAGTACTTC. It specifies CASSWTGVRGFYEQYF.

This clonotype was counted only a few times. This chain joins TRBV12-3 or TRBV12-4 and TRBJ1-5; D is uncertain. V lost 4 bases and J lost 3, with 1 base in between. This CDR3 has 11 amino acids. The CDR3 sequence: CASSSNQPQHF. The CDR3 region has the DNA TGTGCCAGCAGTTCCAATCAGCCCCAGCATTTT.

The V and J genes are TRBV3-1 and TRBJ2-2; 7 positions match TRBD1. This CDR3 region has 15 residues. Germline CDR1 is LGHDT and CDR2 is YNNKEL (reference sequence). Losses at the gene ends were 6 bases for V and 5 bases for J; bases not matched to a gene: 9. DNA for the CDR3: TGTGCCAGCAGGACAGACTCAGGGGGTACCGGGGAGCTGTTTTTT. This encodes CASRTDSGGTGELFF.

This clonotype was counted between two and nine times. This chain connects TRBV30 to TRBJ1-1; 9 bases match TRBD1. Germline V gene sequence: CDR1 GTSNPN, CDR2 SVGIG (reference sequence). The CDR3 loop spans 12 amino acids. The junction had 5 bases not matched to a gene; V was cut back by 8 bases and J by 4 bases. The CDR3 region is CAGDRAGTEAFF. The CDR3 DNA reads as TGTGCCGGGGACAGGGCGGGCACTGAAGCTTTCTTT.

Written as DNA, the CDR3 is TGCGCCAGCAGCCAAGCAGGGCGCTATGGCTACACCTTC. Translating gives CASSQAGRYGYTF. V is TRBV4-1 and J is TRBJ1-2, with D possibly being TRBD1 (5 bases). Germline V gives CDR1 MGHRA, CDR2 YSYEKL. The ends were cut back, 1 base at V and 4 bases at J, with 7 bases in the middle. CDR3 length equals 13 residues.

This clonotype was observed at least ten times. This chain joins TRBV9 and TRBJ1-1, with D maybe TRBD1 (5 bases). Germline V gives CDR1 SGDLS, CDR2 YYNGEE. V lost 4 bases and J lost 0, with 10 bases in between. The CDR3 totals 14 residues. The CDR3, as DNA: TGTGCCAGCAGCACAGGACAAATGAACACTGAAGCTTTCTTT. Its protein product is CASSTGQMNTEAFF.

The genes are TRBV5-1 and TRBJ2-5; D may be TRBD2 (5 bases). V was clipped by 0 bases and J by 5 bases, with 17 bases between them. The CDR3 is 16 residues long. Per germline, CDR1 SGHRS and CDR2 YFSETQ. CDR3 protein: CASSLAVDGRRETQYF. Here the CDR3 DNA reads TGCGCCAGCAGCTTGGCCGTAGACGGTCGGAGGGAGACCCAGTACTTC.

The J gene is TRBJ1-3, the V gene TRBV12-3 or TRBV12-4, with 10 bases identical to TRBD1. The length of the CDR3 is 16 residues. Trimming at V came to 6 bases and at J to 1 base, leaving 6 bases not matched to a gene. In DNA form, the CDR3 reads TGTGCCAGCAGGCCGGGACAGGGGCCTTCTGGAAACACCATATATTTT. This sequence encodes CASRPGQGPSGNTIYF.

This clonotype was detected once. CDR3 bases: TGTGCCAGCAGCTTAGACGGTGGACAGTTCGCCGAGCAGTACTTC. It yields the protein CASSLDGGQFAEQYF. The chain joins TRBV11-2 to TRBJ2-7; a possible D gene is TRBD1 (6 bases). V dropped 0 bases and J dropped 6 bases, with 15 bases sitting between them. The CDR3 loop spans 15 amino acids. The V gene's germline CDR1 is SGHAT and CDR2 FQNNGV. The full variable domain, rest sourced from reference TRBV11-2 and TRBJ2-7, is EAGVAQSPRYKIIEKRQSVAFWCNPISGHATLYWYQQILGQGPKLLIQFQNNGVVDDSQLPKDRFSAERLKGVDSTLKIQPAKLEDSAVYLCASSLDGGQFAEQYFGPGTRLTVT.

This clonotype has just a few counts. The rearrangement uses TRBV20-1 and TRBJ1-4; 9 bases are a match to TRBD1. The CDR3 spans 14 residues. V shed 7 bases and J 7 bases; nucleotides not matched to a gene: 10. The germline gives CDR1 DFQATT, CDR2 SNEGSKA (reference sequence). This CDR3 is CSGADRGRGEKLFF. The CDR3 DNA is TGCAGTGGGGCGGACAGGGGTAGAGGTGAAAAACTGTTTTTT.

This clonotype was detected many times. V is TRBV30 and J is TRBJ2-4; TRBD1 agrees at 8 bases. After removal of 0 bases from V and 9 bases from J, the junction contained 10 bases not matched to a gene. CDR1 is GTSNPN and CDR2 is SVGIG in the germline V gene (reference sequence). The CDR3 runs 15 residues. CDR3 in amino acids: CAWSVSLRQGTIQYF. The DNA of the CDR3 is TGTGCCTGGAGTGTATCCCTCCGACAGGGGACCATTCAGTACTTC.

The chain recombines TRBV5-1 with TRBJ1-4; D is undetermined. Germline CDR1 and CDR2: SGHRS and YFSETQ. Deletions cut 5 bases from V and 6 bases from J, with 14 bases between. The CDR3 consists of 14 residues. CDR3 residues: CASRTPAMDEKLFF. The CDR3, as DNA: TGCGCCAGCAGAACACCGGCTATGGATGAAAAACTGTTTTTT. Supplemented by reference TRBV5-1 and TRBJ1-4, the full variable domain reads KAGVTQTPRYLIKTRGQQVTLSCSPISGHRSVSWYQQTPGQGLQFLFEYFSETQRNKGNFPGRFSGRQFSNSRSEMNVSTLELGDSALYLCASRTPAMDEKLFFGSGTQLSVL.

This clonotype was observed many times. The chain uses TRBV5-5 and TRBJ2-2; 13 positions match TRBD2. V trimming: 4 bases; J trimming: 4 bases; junction bases outside the gene matches: 10. CDR1 is SGHKS, CDR2 YYEKEE, per germline (reference sequence). This CDR3 region has 18 residues. CDR3 coding DNA: TGTGCCAGCAGCCGCCGACTAGCGGGGGGCGGGGGCACCGGGGAGCTGTTTTTT. It encodes CASSRRLAGGGGTGELFF.

This clonotype was seen only a few times. The CDR3 region has the DNA TGTGCCAGCAGCCAAGATGAGAGAGGGCGCTATGGCTACACCTTC. Translating it yields CASSQDERGRYGYTF. The rearrangement uses TRBV4-2 and TRBJ1-2; D is undetermined. The CDR3 contains 15 residues. Trimming pared 0 bases from V and 4 bases from J, leaving 12 bases between. Germline loops: CDR1 LGHNA, CDR2 YNFKEQ.

This clonotype was detected many times. This sequence joins TRBV7-2 and TRBJ1-2, with unresolved D. The CDR3 loop spans 14 amino acids. From germline, CDR1 is SGHTA and CDR2 FQGNSA. V gave up 3 bases and J gave up 3 bases, with 11 bases separating them. This chain's CDR3 is CASSFGHLDYGYTF. CDR3 DNA sequence: TGTGCCAGCAGCTTTGGCCATTTAGACTATGGCTACACCTTC.

V usage is TRBV11-2 and J usage is TRBJ2-5; possibly TRBD1 or TRBD2 for D (5 bases each). The ends were cut back, 0 bases at V and 1 base at J, with 9 bases in the middle. CDR1 is SGHAT and CDR2 is FQNNGV in the germline V gene. The CDR3 extends over 15 amino acids. CDR3: CASSLEGVIQETQYF. The CDR3 DNA reads as TGTGCCAGCAGCTTAGAGGGGGTAATCCAAGAGACCCAGTACTTC. Looking up the rest from reference TRBV11-2 and TRBJ2-5 gives the full variable domain: EAGVAQSPRYKIIEKRQSVAFWCNPISGHATLYWYQQILGQGPKLLIQFQNNGVVDDSQLPKDRFSAERLKGVDSTLKIQPAKLEDSAVYLCASSLEGVIQETQYFGPGTRLLVL.

The table lists this clonotype with a few counts. J is TRBJ2-1 and V is TRBV7-2, with D perhaps matching TRBD2 (5 bases). The CDR3 covers 14 residues. Trimming took 1 base from V and 9 from J, leaving 13 bases between them. Germline V lookup: CDR1 SGHTA, CDR2 FQGNSA. The CDR3 protein is CASSLGLAPAEQFF. The CDR3 DNA sequence: TGTGCCAGCAGCTTAGGGCTAGCCCCCGCTGAGCAGTTCTTC.

The rearrangement joins TRBV6-1 to TRBJ2-3, with 9 bases identical to TRBD1. In germline, CDR1 is MNHNS, CDR2 SASEGT. The CDR3 is 15 amino acids. Germline trimming cut 4 bases from V and 3 bases from J; bases unmatched to any gene: 5. The CDR3 protein is CASSVNRGQTDTQYF. The CDR3 DNA is TGTGCCAGCAGTGTAAACAGGGGGCAGACAGATACGCAGTATTTT.